The 12 T cell receptor beta chains presented below share a single source sample, sequenced in a study of blood T cell repertoires in COVID-19. Repertoires were generated with immunoSEQ multiplex PCR, while TCRdb's copy carries only in-frame clones and drops some. In the table there are about 60,000 clones, more than 80% of which are singletons. Sequenced: peripheral blood. Receptor source: a human donor with active COVID-19. The donor label of this sample is uncertain.

The sample holds a few counts of this clone. The V gene is TRBV27, the J gene TRBJ2-7; 9 nucleotides line up with TRBD1. Losses at the gene ends were 3 bases for V and 5 bases for J; bases not matched to a gene: 8. The CDR3 length is 15 residues. Germline-derived CDR1 and CDR2 are MNHEY and SMNVEV (reference sequence). CDR3: CASSFSGTGFNEQYF. The CDR3 nucleotides read TGTGCCAGCAGTTTCTCCGGGACAGGGTTTAACGAGCAGTACTTC.

The chain links TRBV7-9 to TRBJ2-5, with TRBD2 identical over 11 bases. Germline lookup yields CDR1 SEHNR and CDR2 FQNEAQ (reference sequence). This CDR3 has 17 residues. V shed 1 base and J 2 bases; nucleotides not matched to a gene: 6. The CDR3 DNA is TGTGCCAGCAGCTTAGGTTGGTTAGCGGGGGGGCAAGAGACCCAGTACTTC. Residues: CASSLGWLAGGQETQYF.

As concerns this clone: Relative to the germline gene, one junction end is altered; a read error may explain this. The rearrangement joins TRBV3-1 (or the pseudogene TRBV3-2) to TRBJ1-4; D call uncertain. The CDR3 is made up of 13 amino acids. From germline, CDR1 is LGHDT and CDR2 YNNKEL (reference sequence). For the CDR3, the DNA is TGTGCCAGCAGCCCCCAGACTACTGAAAAACTGTTTTTT. Its protein product is CASSPQTTEKLFF.

The chain couples TRBV28 to TRBJ1-2; the D gene is possibly TRBD1 (5 bases). The V gene's germline CDR1 is MDHEN and CDR2 SYDVKM. V lost 3 bases, J lost 5 bases, and 13 bases lay in between. This CDR3 is built from 14 residues. For the CDR3, the DNA is TGTGCCAGCAGTTTTCAAGGCAGGGTGTATGGCTACACCTTC. Its translation is CASSFQGRVYGYTF.

V is TRBV11-2 and J is TRBJ2-2; 10 positions agree with TRBD1. Germline-derived CDR1 and CDR2 are SGHAT and FQNNGV. Trimming took 8 bases from V and 4 from J; bases not matched to a gene: 4. The CDR3 runs 14 residues. CDR3 sequence: CASAWDRGTGELFF. DNA of the CDR3: TGTGCCAGCGCCTGGGACAGGGGCACCGGGGAGCTGTTTTTT.

The chain recombines TRBV6-5 with TRBJ1-4; D is perhaps TRBD1 (5 bases). Germline V gene sequence: CDR1 MNHEY, CDR2 SVGAGI. This CDR3 is 15 amino acids long. Trimming stripped 4 bases from V and 2 bases from J, with 11 bases between. The CDR3 DNA is TGTGCCAGCAGTTTACACAGGAGTACTAATGAAAAACTGTTTTTT. This gives the protein CASSLHRSTNEKLFF.

The rearrangement uses TRBV9 and TRBJ1-1; 7 nucleotides match TRBD1. In germline, CDR1 is SGDLS, CDR2 YYNGEE. The CDR3 covers 11 residues. J was trimmed by 11 bases and V by 4 bases; bases with no gene match: 5. CDR3 bases: TGTGCCAGCAGCACGACAGGGCCGGCTTTCTTT. It yields the protein CASSTTGPAFF.

The chain couples TRBV6-4 to TRBJ2-1; D unclear. CDR3 length: 14 residues. Trimming took off 1 base at V and 6 bases at J, with 10 bases between the two ends. In germline, CDR1 is MRHNA, CDR2 SNTAGT. The CDR3 region is CASSDFALGNEQFF. Written as DNA, the CDR3 is TGTGCCAGCAGTGACTTTGCACTTGGCAATGAGCAGTTCTTC.

This chain links TRBV7-9 with TRBJ2-7, with a weak D call TRBD2 (5 bases). This CDR3 is 11 amino acids long. Trimming left V 7 bases short and J 4 bases short, with 8 bases between. Germline CDR1 reads SEHNR; CDR2 reads FQNEAQ (reference sequence). CDR3: CASTRGYEQYF. The CDR3 nucleotides are TGTGCCAGCACCAGAGGGTACGAGCAGTACTTC.

The chain recombines TRBV11-1 with TRBJ2-7; D remains unclear. Trimming shortened V by 5 bases and J by 3 bases, and 20 bases separated the two germline ends. This CDR3 region has 16 residues. Germline V gene sequence: CDR1 SGHAT, CDR2 FQDESV (reference sequence). The CDR3 sequence is CASSDSSTKDLYEQYF. The CDR3 coding sequence is TGTGCCAGCAGCGACTCCTCGACCAAGGATCTCTACGAGCAGTACTTC.

This chain uses TRBV5-4 with TRBJ2-2; D is undetermined. Germline CDR1 reads SGHNT; CDR2 reads YYREEE (reference sequence). V lost 0 bases and J lost 7, with 7 bases in between. This CDR3 comprises 13 residues. The CDR3: CASSLALGGELFF. DNA for the CDR3: TGTGCCAGCAGCTTGGCGCTAGGCGGGGAGCTGTTTTTT.

This clone has only one observation. The chain carries TRBV5-1 and TRBJ2-7, with D maybe TRBD1 (6 bases). CDR3 length: 12 amino acids. Germline V gene data show CDR1 as SGHRS and CDR2 as YFSETQ. The V end was cut by 4 bases, the J end by 4 bases, with 9 bases between. DNA of the CDR3: TGCGCCAGCAGCCTCCAGGGGTACGAGCAGTACTTC. Translating it yields CASSLQGYEQYF.